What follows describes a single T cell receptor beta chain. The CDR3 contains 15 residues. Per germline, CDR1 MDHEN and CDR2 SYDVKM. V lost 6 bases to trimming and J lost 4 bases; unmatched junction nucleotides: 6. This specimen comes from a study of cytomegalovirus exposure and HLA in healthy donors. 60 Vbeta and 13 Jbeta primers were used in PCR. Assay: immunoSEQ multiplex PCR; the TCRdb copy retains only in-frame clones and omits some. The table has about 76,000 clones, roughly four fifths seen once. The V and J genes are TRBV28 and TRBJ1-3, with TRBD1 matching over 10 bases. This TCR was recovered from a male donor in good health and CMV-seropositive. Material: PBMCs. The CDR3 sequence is CASSQDRGRGNTIYF. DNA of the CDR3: TGTGCCAGCAGCCAGGACAGGGGGAGAGGAAACACCATATATTTT.